This TCR beta chain was obtained from a study of T cell repertoires in cytomegalovirus infection (dated by TCRdb to between 2019 and 2020). Some background on the complete study: The HLA type of each donor mattered for the analysis, because public TCR beta signatures pointed to carriage of CMV infection along with the matching HLA type.

This clonotype was seen a handful of times. The clone's antigen remains unknown. Base qualities are not at hand, and no much larger clone is one base apart. Results and caveats for the whole study, not just this receptor: The ex vivo response was dominated by HLA-C-restricted CMV-specific TCR beta clonotypes, which also provided the single most frequent clonotype in two of eight donors. In both this cohort and an independent roughly 360-donor cohort, the cumulative frequency of public TCR beta family members distinguished carriers of CMV infection plus the relevant HLA type.

Data came from an Illumina HiSeq 1500. Starting from the raw public reads, TCRdb applied fastp trimming at Q25, assembled clones with MiXCR and retained in-frame beta chains. Under each unique CDR3 protein, matching rows form one entry showing the most common genes and DNA. This sample is represented by 270,000 or so distinct CDR3 sequences; 15% to 20% of them were singletons. Roughly 50% of the sample is held by the ten biggest clonotypes. V and J are truncated by 0 bases and 11 bases respectively, leaving an intervening sequence of 14 bases. Its CDR3 holds 15 amino acids, cysteine through phenylalanine. Just CDR3 DNA is preserved here, 45 bases in frame from base 1. The germline V gene provides CDR1 MNHEY and CDR2 SVGAGI.

The source material was CD8+ T cells from PBMCs. This TCR derives from a human donor in good health (CMV status not recorded). Some clones in this sample may be carry-over from other donors' samples. The receptor chain draws on TRBV6-5 and TRBJ1-6; TRBD1 is perhaps the D gene, given 6 matching bases. The encoded CDR3 is CASSYSLQGLAPLHF. The DNA reads as follows: TGTGCCAGCAGTTACTCGCTTCAGGGGCTGGCACCCCTCCACTTT.